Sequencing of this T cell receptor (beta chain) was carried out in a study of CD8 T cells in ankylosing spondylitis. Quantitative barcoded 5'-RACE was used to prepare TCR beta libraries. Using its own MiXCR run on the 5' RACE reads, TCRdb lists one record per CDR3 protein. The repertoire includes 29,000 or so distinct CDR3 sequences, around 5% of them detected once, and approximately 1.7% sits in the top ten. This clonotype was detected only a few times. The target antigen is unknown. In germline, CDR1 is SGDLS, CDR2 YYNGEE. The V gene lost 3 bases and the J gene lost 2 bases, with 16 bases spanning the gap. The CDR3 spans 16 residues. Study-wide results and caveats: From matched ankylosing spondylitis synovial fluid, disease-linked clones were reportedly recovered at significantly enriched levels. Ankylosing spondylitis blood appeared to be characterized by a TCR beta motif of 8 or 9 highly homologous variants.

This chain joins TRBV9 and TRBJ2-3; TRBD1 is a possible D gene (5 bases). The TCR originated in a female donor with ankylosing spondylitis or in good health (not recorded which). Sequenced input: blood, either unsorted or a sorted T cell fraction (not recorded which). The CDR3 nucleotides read TGTGCCAGCAGCGAGGGATTATTAGGGGCCACAGATACGCAGTATTTT. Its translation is CASSEGLLGATDTQYF.